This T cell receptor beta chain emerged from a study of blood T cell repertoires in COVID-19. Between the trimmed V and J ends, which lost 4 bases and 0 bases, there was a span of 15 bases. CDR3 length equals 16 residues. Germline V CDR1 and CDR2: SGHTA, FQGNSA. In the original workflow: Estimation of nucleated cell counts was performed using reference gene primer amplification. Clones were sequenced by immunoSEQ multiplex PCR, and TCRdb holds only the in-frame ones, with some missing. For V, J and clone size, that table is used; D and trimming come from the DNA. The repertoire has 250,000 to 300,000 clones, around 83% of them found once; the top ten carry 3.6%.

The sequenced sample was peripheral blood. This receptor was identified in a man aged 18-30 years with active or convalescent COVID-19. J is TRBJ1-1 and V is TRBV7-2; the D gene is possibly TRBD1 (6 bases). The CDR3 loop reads CASSYYGQSMNTEAFF. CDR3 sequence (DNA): TGTGCCAGCAGCTATTACGGACAGAGCATGAACACTGAAGCTTTCTTT.